This is a list of T cell receptor beta chains from one sample in a study of CD8 T cells in ankylosing spondylitis. One entry per CDR3 protein, called by TCRdb with MiXCR from the 5' RACE reads. Of roughly 250,000 distinct CDR3 sequences in the sample, around 7.8% were seen once. The sample comprised blood, either unsorted or a sorted T cell fraction (not recorded which). These receptors came from a male donor with ankylosing spondylitis or in good health (not recorded which). Both conserved end residues are part of each CDR3. The D gene is left open where the match is weak. Some rows mark clone size as missing; the rest say once, few, many or name a class of expanded clone.

D gene: NA; clone size: few; V gene: TRBV5-6; J gene: TRBJ2-5; CDR3 protein: CASSSSLRQETQYF; CDR3 DNA: TGTGCCAGCAGCTCCTCCCTGAGGCAAGAGACCCAGTACTTC
D gene: TRBD2; clone size: NA; V gene: TRBV20-1; J gene: TRBJ2-1; CDR3 protein: CSARDPRGRRDEQFF; CDR3 DNA: TGCAGTGCTAGAGATCCTCGCGGGAGGCGGGATGAGCAGTTCTTC
D gene: NA; clone size: many; V gene: TRBV3-1; J gene: TRBJ1-1; CDR3 protein: CASSQARAATEAFF; CDR3 DNA: TGTGCCAGCAGCCAAGCTCGGGCCGCCACTGAAGCTTTCTTT
D gene: NA; clone size: few; V gene: TRBV7-9; J gene: TRBJ1-2; CDR3 protein: CASSRRGGLSYYGYTF; CDR3 DNA: TGTGCCAGCAGCCGCCGGGGGGGATTGAGCTACTATGGCTACACCTTC
D gene: TRBD2; clone size: NA; V gene: TRBV29-1; J gene: TRBJ2-3; CDR3 protein: CSVGLAGPSTDTQYF; CDR3 DNA: TGCAGCGTTGGGCTAGCGGGGCCTAGCACAGATACGCAGTATTTT
D gene: NA; clone size: few; V gene: TRBV25-1; J gene: TRBJ2-6; CDR3 protein: CASSDDLSGANVLTF; CDR3 DNA: TGTGCCAGCAGTGACGACTTGTCTGGGGCCAACGTCCTGACTTTC
D gene: NA; clone size: many; V gene: TRBV7-8; J gene: TRBJ1-2; CDR3 protein: CASSLSRTAHYGYTF; CDR3 DNA: TGTGCCAGCAGCTTATCTAGGACGGCTCACTATGGCTACACCTTC
D gene: TRBD1; clone size: many; V gene: TRBV20-1; J gene: TRBJ2-7; CDR3 protein: CSARDGGKGQGYEQYF; CDR3 DNA: TGCAGTGCTAGAGATGGCGGGAAGGGACAGGGGTACGAGCAGTACTTC
D gene: NA; clone size: medium-sized; V gene: TRBV29-1; J gene: TRBJ2-7; CDR3 protein: CSVGGSPWWEQYF; CDR3 DNA: TGCAGCGTTGGGGGGTCCCCATGGTGGGAGCAGTACTTC
D gene: TRBD1; clone size: many; V gene: TRBV19; J gene: TRBJ2-7; CDR3 protein: CASSYDRAYEQYF; CDR3 DNA: TGTGCCAGTAGTTACGACAGGGCCTACGAGCAGTACTTC
D gene: TRBD1; clone size: many; V gene: TRBV29-1; J gene: TRBJ2-7; CDR3 protein: CSVTSEWTGVYEQYF; CDR3 DNA: TGCAGCGTCACTAGCGAATGGACAGGGGTCTACGAGCAGTACTTC
D gene: TRBD2; clone size: many; V gene: TRBV30; J gene: TRBJ2-2; CDR3 protein: CAWSVGTSGRRVTGELFF; CDR3 DNA: TGTGCCTGGAGTGTAGGGACTAGCGGGAGGAGGGTCACCGGGGAGCTGTTTTTT
D gene: TRBD1; clone size: NA; V gene: TRBV7-9; J gene: TRBJ1-2; CDR3 protein: CASSSPRTGGNYGYTF; CDR3 DNA: TGTGCCAGCAGCTCCCCAAGGACAGGGGGCAACTATGGCTACACCTTC
D gene: NA; clone size: many; V gene: TRBV7-2; J gene: TRBJ1-5; CDR3 protein: CASSPGVSQPQHF; CDR3 DNA: TGTGCCAGCAGCCCAGGGGTGAGCCAGCCCCAGCATTTT
D gene: NA; clone size: many; V gene: TRBV12-3/TRBV12-4; J gene: TRBJ1-2; CDR3 protein: CASSSGLEGYTF; CDR3 DNA: TGTGCCAGCAGTTCGGGACTTGAGGGCTACACCTTC
D gene: NA; clone size: NA; V gene: TRBV13; J gene: TRBJ2-3; CDR3 protein: CAMGPGVSTDTQYF; CDR3 DNA: TGTGCCATGGGACCCGGGGTCAGCACAGATACGCAGTATTTT
D gene: TRBD1; clone size: many; V gene: TRBV11-2; J gene: TRBJ2-7; CDR3 protein: CASSSSTGGYEQYF; CDR3 DNA: TGTGCCAGCAGCTCTTCGACAGGGGGCTACGAGCAGTACTTC
D gene: NA; clone size: NA; V gene: TRBV7-2; J gene: TRBJ2-1; CDR3 protein: CASTSSRGGMEQFF; CDR3 DNA: TGTGCCAGCACCTCGTCCCGGGGTGGGATGGAGCAGTTCTTC
D gene: TRBD1; clone size: few; V gene: TRBV5-5; J gene: TRBJ1-5; CDR3 protein: CASSLAGQGNQPQHF; CDR3 DNA: TGTGCCAGCAGCTTGGCCGGACAGGGGAATCAGCCCCAGCATTTT
D gene: NA; clone size: many; V gene: TRBV11-2; J gene: TRBJ2-1; CDR3 protein: CASCLFGDPPSRYNEQFF; CDR3 DNA: TGTGCCAGCTGCTTATTTGGGGATCCCCCTTCGCGCTACAATGAGCAGTTCTTC
D gene: TRBD1; clone size: many; V gene: TRBV5-1; J gene: TRBJ2-7; CDR3 protein: CASSLDPTGDYEQYF; CDR3 DNA: TGCGCCAGCAGCTTGGACCCAACAGGGGACTACGAGCAGTACTTC